A selection of T cell receptor beta chains follows, all from one sample in a study of T cell repertoires in cytomegalovirus infection. TCRdb ran MiXCR on the reads and lists one entry per CDR3 protein. The repertoire holds a few hundred thousand distinct CDR3 sequences, over 35% seen once, with around 46% in the top ten. These receptors' antigens are unknown. Specimen: cultured PBMCs, collected from culture after CMV antigen stimulation. The receptor source for this set is a human donor in good health (CMV status not recorded). Some clones in this sample may be carry-over from other donors' samples. Each CDR3 is given with its conserved first and last residue. The order of the fields is J gene, V gene, clone size, D gene, CDR3 DNA, CDR3 protein. The D gene is left open where the match is weak. Expanded clones get a size class; other rows say once, few or many, or leave the size out.

j_call: TRBJ2-7; v_call: TRBV27; clone_size: -; d_call: TRBD2; cdr3_nt: TGTGCCAGCAGTTCCCCTCGGGCTAGCGGGGGCTACGAGCAGTACTTC; cdr3_aa: CASSSPRASGGYEQYF
j_call: TRBJ2-7; v_call: TRBV7-4; clone_size: -; d_call: TRBD1; cdr3_nt: TGTGCCAGCAGCGGGCCGACAGGGGGGGAGCAGTACTTC; cdr3_aa: CASSGPTGGEQYF
j_call: TRBJ2-1; v_call: TRBV7-2; clone_size: -; d_call: -; cdr3_nt: TGTGCCAGCAGCGAAGTGGGGGAGCGGCAGTTCTTC; cdr3_aa: CASSEVGERQFF
j_call: TRBJ2-1; v_call: TRBV10-3; clone_size: few; d_call: -; cdr3_nt: TGTGCCATCAGTGATAGGACAACCAACGGGTACAATGAGCAGTTCTTC; cdr3_aa: CAISDRTTNGYNEQFF
j_call: TRBJ2-6; v_call: TRBV5-4; clone_size: few; d_call: TRBD1; cdr3_nt: TGTGCCAGCAGCCTACGGGACAGGGGGTTCAACGTCCTGACTTTC; cdr3_aa: CASSLRDRGFNVLTF
j_call: TRBJ1-5; v_call: TRBV12-3/TRBV12-4; clone_size: -; d_call: -; cdr3_nt: TGTGCCAGCAGCCGGGGGCAGTGGGGCAGTCAGCCCCAGCATTTT; cdr3_aa: CASSRGQWGSQPQHF
j_call: TRBJ2-3; v_call: TRBV4-3; clone_size: -; d_call: TRBD2; cdr3_nt: TGCGCCAGCAGCCTCTCAGGACTAGCGGGAGGGCCTGGTACGCAGTATTTT; cdr3_aa: CASSLSGLAGGPGTQYF
j_call: TRBJ2-3; v_call: TRBV7-9; clone_size: -; d_call: TRBD1; cdr3_nt: TGTGCCAGCAGCCCCGACAGGGCGCCAGATACGCAGTATTTT; cdr3_aa: CASSPDRAPDTQYF
j_call: TRBJ2-7; v_call: TRBV6-1; clone_size: -; d_call: -; cdr3_nt: TGTGCCAGCAGTCATACAGGGTCAACTCCCTACGAGCAGTACTTC; cdr3_aa: CASSHTGSTPYEQYF
j_call: TRBJ2-5; v_call: TRBV7-2; clone_size: few; d_call: TRBD2; cdr3_nt: TGTGCCAGCAGCTTTGGACTAGCGCTGGGGACCCAGTACTTC; cdr3_aa: CASSFGLALGTQYF
j_call: TRBJ1-1; v_call: TRBV5-6; clone_size: once; d_call: -; cdr3_nt: TGTGCCAGCAGCTTGTGGGGAGGAGGGGCCATGAACACTGAAGCTTTCTTT; cdr3_aa: CASSLWGGGAMNTEAFF
j_call: TRBJ2-3; v_call: TRBV29-1; clone_size: -; d_call: TRBD2; cdr3_nt: TGCAGCGTCTCTATCGGACTAGAAGCAGATACGCAGTATTTT; cdr3_aa: CSVSIGLEADTQYF
j_call: TRBJ2-5; v_call: TRBV5-1; clone_size: -; d_call: -; cdr3_nt: TGCGCCAGCAGATTTAGTCCGGGAGCAGAGACCCAGTACTTC; cdr3_aa: CASRFSPGAETQYF
j_call: TRBJ2-1; v_call: TRBV10-3; clone_size: -; d_call: TRBD2; cdr3_nt: TGTGCCATGGGGGGACTAGCGATATATGAGCAGTTCTTC; cdr3_aa: CAMGGLAIYEQFF
j_call: TRBJ1-2; v_call: TRBV12-3/TRBV12-4; clone_size: -; d_call: -; cdr3_nt: TGTGCCAGCAGCTCCGACATCCGAGGGGGCTACACCTTC; cdr3_aa: CASSSDIRGGYTF
j_call: TRBJ2-1; v_call: TRBV7-2; clone_size: -; d_call: TRBD2; cdr3_nt: TGTGCCAGCAGCCCGAGGACTAGCGGGTTTTCCTACAATGAGCAGTTCTTC; cdr3_aa: CASSPRTSGFSYNEQFF
j_call: TRBJ2-5; v_call: TRBV20-1; clone_size: -; d_call: -; cdr3_nt: TGCAGTGCTAGAGTGTCGGAGTTGGAGACCCAGTACTTC; cdr3_aa: CSARVSELETQYF
j_call: TRBJ1-3; v_call: TRBV7-2; clone_size: many; d_call: -; cdr3_nt: TGTGCCAGCAGCTTAGCTAAGGGGAACACCATATATTTT; cdr3_aa: CASSLAKGNTIYF